Listed below are T cell receptor beta chains from one sample, sequenced in a study of beta chain features in type 1 diabetes. Produced via immunoSEQ multiplex PCR; TCRdb's table is partial and in-frame only. The profile shows around 500,000 clones, 30% of them singletons. Source material: naive CD4+ T cells from blood. Source of these receptors: a man aged 18 to 29 in good health. The CDR3 runs from the conserved cysteine through the conserved F or W. D genes are given only for firm matches. Clone size is shown for a subset of rows, as once, few, many or a class of expanded clone.

CAWSQGLGNEKLFF - TRBJ1-4 TRBV30 -
CASRGTAQETQYF few TRBJ2-5 TRBV7-9 TRBD1
CAWRHINTGELFF - TRBJ2-2 TRBV30 -
CAISPKRERRTDTQYF - TRBJ2-3 TRBV10-3 TRBD2
CASSAQAGSRSEQYF - TRBJ2-7 TRBV19 TRBD2
CSAQADQPQHF - TRBJ1-5 TRBV20-1 -
CASSTIVVNEQFF - TRBJ2-1 TRBV19 -
CASSPGWETQYF - TRBJ2-5 TRBV5-1 -
CAWSAWRDRNTEAFF - TRBJ1-1 TRBV30 -
CATSNPGLYGYTF few TRBJ1-2 TRBV15 -
CASSVLAANNEQFF - TRBJ2-1 TRBV9 TRBD2
CASSFGRSYNEQFF - TRBJ2-1 TRBV28 -
CASSFGGFSSYNEQFF - TRBJ2-1 TRBV5-4 -
CASSLSSIYEQYF - TRBJ2-7 TRBV11-2 -
CSVERHTQETQYF few TRBJ2-5 TRBV29-1 -
CAIRASGSYEQYF - TRBJ2-7 TRBV10-3 TRBD2
CASSNTEIGPFYNEQFF few TRBJ2-1 TRBV21-1 -
CASRPQGWNEQFF few TRBJ2-1 TRBV6-1 -
CALAGVRELFF - TRBJ2-2 TRBV30 -
CASSLVTEQFF once TRBJ2-1 TRBV5-1 -
CASSQIRRGDYSYEQYF - TRBJ2-7 TRBV5-6 -
CAWSAAPAGNYGYTF - TRBJ1-2 TRBV30 -
CSAGQGPEKLFF few TRBJ1-4 TRBV29-1 TRBD1
CAWKGASAFTDTQYF - TRBJ2-3 TRBV30 -
CASSVAGGRSSYEQYF - TRBJ2-7 TRBV9 TRBD1
CASSTGTWAQPQHF - TRBJ1-5 TRBV9 -
CAWTPRGTVDQPQHF - TRBJ1-5 TRBV30 TRBD1
CSVEDPGQGPYGYTF few TRBJ1-2 TRBV29-1 TRBD1
CAWTGPNYGYTF - TRBJ1-2 TRBV30 -
CAWAGTGGLTQYF few TRBJ2-5 TRBV30 TRBD1
CASSYSGVGPYEQYF few TRBJ2-7 TRBV7-2 TRBD2
CAISGKGTSAFGEQFF few TRBJ2-1 TRBV10-3 TRBD2
CSVEHSSYNEQFF few TRBJ2-1 TRBV29-1 -
CASSASGTGADGYTF - TRBJ1-2 TRBV28 TRBD1
CASSLAPSTDTQYF - TRBJ2-3 TRBV28 -